Presented here are 9 T cell receptor beta chains from one specimen sequenced in a study of cytomegalovirus exposure and HLA in healthy donors (dated by TCRdb to about 2017). Libraries were constructed by the immunoSEQ multiplex PCR assay. A mixture of 60 forward primers for TCR Vbeta segments and 13 reverse primers for TCR Jbeta segments was used in the multiplex PCR. Held by TCRdb, this immuneACCESS table contains in-frame sequences only and omits some clones. Under half of the omission traces to an unresolved V gene where checked; the cause of the rest is unknown. The sample includes 100,000 or so clones, with more than 75% observed a single time. The top ten clonotypes cover under 4.5% of the sample. Sequencing was carried out using PBMCs. The receptors were gathered from a woman in her fifties or sixties in good health and CMV-seropositive.

The rearrangement links TRBV2 to TRBJ1-1; 11 bases line up with TRBD1. Unmatched junction bases numbered 2, after V lost 6 bases and J lost 5 bases. The CDR3 sequence is 13 residues long. Germline loops: CDR1 SNHLY, CDR2 FYNNEI. DNA for the CDR3: TGTGCCAGCAGGGGACAGGGGGAAACTGAAGCTTTCTTT. Protein: CASRGQGETEAFF.

The chain links TRBV2 to TRBJ2-7, with TRBD2 identical over 11 bases. The V gene end was trimmed by 6 bases and the J gene end by 3 bases; junction bases not matched to a gene: 13. Germline assignment: CDR1 SNHLY and CDR2 FYNNEI. The CDR3 length is 17 residues. CDR3 protein: CASRFTSGGAPFYEQYF. Here the CDR3 DNA reads TGTGCCAGCAGGTTTACTAGCGGGGGCGCCCCTTTCTACGAGCAGTACTTC.

Only a few counts were recorded for this clone. The V gene is TRBV9, the J gene TRBJ2-1, with 7 positions matching TRBD2. The germline gives CDR1 SGDLS, CDR2 YYNGEE. The CDR3 consists of 17 residues. Trimming cost V 0 bases and J 0 bases; bases outside gene matches: 6. DNA for the CDR3: TGTGCCAGCAGCGTAGACGGCGGGAGCAGCTCCTACAATGAGCAGTTCTTC. Encoded protein: CASSVDGGSSSYNEQFF.

The J gene is TRBJ2-7, the V gene TRBV2; 8 bases map to TRBD2. Germline V gene sequence: CDR1 SNHLY, CDR2 FYNNEI. The CDR3 contains 15 residues. Losses at the gene ends were 1 base for V and 5 bases for J; bases not matched to a gene: 7. The CDR3 spells CASSEVPISGDEQYF. For the CDR3, the DNA is TGTGCCAGCAGTGAAGTCCCAATTAGCGGGGACGAGCAGTACTTC.

The V call is TRBV29-1, the J call TRBJ2-5; 13 bases are shared with TRBD2. Trimming cost V 7 bases and J 3 bases; bases outside gene matches: 8. CDR1 is SQVTM and CDR2 is ANQGSEA in the germline V gene. This CDR3 has 15 residues. CDR3 region: CSASGLAGRKETQYF. The CDR3 DNA is TGCAGCGCCTCGGGACTAGCGGGGAGAAAAGAGACCCAGTACTTC.

The chain recombines TRBV7-3 with TRBJ1-1, with 8 nucleotides matching TRBD1. The CDR3 sequence is 14 residues long. The trim removed 5 bases at V and 6 bases at J, leaving 8 bases unmatched. Looked up from germline, CDR1 is SGHTA and CDR2 is FQGTGA. The CDR3 DNA reads TGTGCCAGCAGCAAGGACAGGGTGTCTCCTGAAGCTTTCTTT. Encoded protein: CASSKDRVSPEAFF.

V and J are TRBV2 and TRBJ1-1; the D is unclear. V was pared by 6 bases and J by 5 bases, with 13 bases between. Germline V gene sequence: CDR1 SNHLY, CDR2 FYNNEI. This CDR3 is 13 amino acids long. The chain's CDR3 is CASSRGRGTEAFF. The DNA of the CDR3 is TGTGCCAGCAGCCGAGGACGCGGGACTGAAGCTTTCTTT. The complete variable domain, with remaining parts taken from reference TRBV2 and TRBJ1-1, reads EPEVTQTPSHQVTQMGQEVILRCVPISNHLYFYWYRQILGQKVEFLVSFYNNEISEKSEIFDDQFSVERPDGSNFTLKIRSTKLEDSAMYFCASSRGRGTEAFFGQGTRLTVV.

The chain carries TRBV6-1 and TRBJ2-1; 11 bases match TRBD2. The V segment lost 11 bases and the J segment 3 bases; nucleotides outside the gene matches: 6. Germline-derived CDR1 and CDR2 are MNHNS and SASEGT. This CDR3 region has 14 residues. CDR3 loop: CACTSGSNYNEQFF. The CDR3 DNA reads as TGTGCCTGTACTAGCGGGAGTAACTACAATGAGCAGTTCTTC.

The rearrangement uses TRBV19 and TRBJ1-5; 7 bases align to TRBD1. V shed 3 bases, J shed 6 bases, and the junction held 17 bases outside the gene matches. The CDR3 runs 18 residues. Per germline, CDR1 LNHDA and CDR2 SQIVND (reference sequence). The CDR3 is CASSIKIGKGGISQPQHF. The CDR3 DNA is TGTGCCAGTAGTATTAAAATAGGGAAAGGGGGCATTAGTCAGCCCCAGCATTTT. Filled out from reference TRBV19 and TRBJ1-5, the complete variable domain reads DGGITQSPKYLFRKEGQNVTLSCEQNLNHDAMYWYRQDPGQGLRLIYYSQIVNDFQKGDIAEGYSVSREKKESFPLTVTSAQKNPTAFYLCASSIKIGKGGISQPQHFGDGTRLSIL.